This TCR beta chain is from a study of blood T cells in healthy people across ages. Germline V gene data show CDR1 as LGHDT and CDR2 as YNNKEL (reference sequence). V dropped 4 bases and J dropped 5 bases, with 9 bases sitting between them. CDR3 length: 13 residues. Together with a sample-barcoded 5' primer, a J-beta primer mix was included in a second PCR lasting roughly 7 to 11 cycles. TCRdb re-called the 5' RACE reads with MiXCR, one entry per CDR3 protein. Of 650,000 to 900,000 distinct CDR3 sequences listed, approximately 65% were seen once; the top ten hold around a quarter. This clonotype was observed many times. The antigen remains undetermined. Study observations and caveats: From one million sequenced T cells, diversity estimates were lower bounds.

This sequence joins TRBV3-1 and TRBJ2-4; TRBD1 is a possible D gene (5 bases). The origin of this receptor is a man aged 25-45 years in good health. The sample consisted of blood. As DNA, the CDR3 is TGTGCCAGCAGCCCAGTGGGGCAAAACATTCAGTACTTC. Protein: CASSPVGQNIQYF.